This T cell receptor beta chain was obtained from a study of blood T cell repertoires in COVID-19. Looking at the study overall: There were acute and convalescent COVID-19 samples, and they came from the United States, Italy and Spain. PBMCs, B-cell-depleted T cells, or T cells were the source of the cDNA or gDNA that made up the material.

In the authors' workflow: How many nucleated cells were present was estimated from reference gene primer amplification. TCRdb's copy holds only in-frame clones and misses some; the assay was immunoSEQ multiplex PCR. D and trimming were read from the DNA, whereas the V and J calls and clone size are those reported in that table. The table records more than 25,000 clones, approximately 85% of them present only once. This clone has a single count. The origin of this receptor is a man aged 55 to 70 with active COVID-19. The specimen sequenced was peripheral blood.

The CDR3 loop is CASSLGDSEKLFF. The CDR3 nucleotides are TGTGCCAGCAGCTTGGGCGACAGTGAAAAACTGTTTTTT. V gene TRBV5-6 combines with J gene TRBJ1-4, with a tentative D call TRBD1 (5 bases). Germline V gene sequence: CDR1 SGHDT, CDR2 YYEEEE. Trimming took 0 bases from V and 7 from J, leaving 7 bases between them. The CDR3 contains 13 residues.